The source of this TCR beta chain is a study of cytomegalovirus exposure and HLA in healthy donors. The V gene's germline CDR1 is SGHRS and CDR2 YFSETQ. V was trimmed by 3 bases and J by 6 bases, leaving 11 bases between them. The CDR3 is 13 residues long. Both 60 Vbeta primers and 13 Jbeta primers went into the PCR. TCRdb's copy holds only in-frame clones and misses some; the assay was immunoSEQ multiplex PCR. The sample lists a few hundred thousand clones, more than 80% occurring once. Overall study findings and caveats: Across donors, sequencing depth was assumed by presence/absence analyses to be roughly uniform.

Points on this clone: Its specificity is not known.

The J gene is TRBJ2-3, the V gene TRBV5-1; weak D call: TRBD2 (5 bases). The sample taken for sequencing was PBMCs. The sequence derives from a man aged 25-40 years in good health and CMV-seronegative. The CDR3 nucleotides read TGCGCCAGCAGCTCCCGCGGGCGGGATACGCAGTATTTT. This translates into CASSSRGRDTQYF.